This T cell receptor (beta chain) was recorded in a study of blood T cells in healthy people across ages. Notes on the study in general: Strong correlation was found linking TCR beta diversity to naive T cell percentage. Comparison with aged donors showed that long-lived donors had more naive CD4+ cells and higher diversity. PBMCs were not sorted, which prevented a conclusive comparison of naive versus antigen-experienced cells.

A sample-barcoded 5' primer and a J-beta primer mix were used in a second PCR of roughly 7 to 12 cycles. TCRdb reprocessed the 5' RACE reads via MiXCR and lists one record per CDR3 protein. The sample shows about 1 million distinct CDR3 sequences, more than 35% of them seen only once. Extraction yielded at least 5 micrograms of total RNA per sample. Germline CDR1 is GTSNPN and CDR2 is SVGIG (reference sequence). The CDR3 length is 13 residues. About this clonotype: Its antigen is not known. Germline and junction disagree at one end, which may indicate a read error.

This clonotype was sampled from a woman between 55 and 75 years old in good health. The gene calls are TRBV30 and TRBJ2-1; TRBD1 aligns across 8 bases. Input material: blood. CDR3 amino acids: CAFQGANYKEQFF. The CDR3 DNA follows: TGTGCCTTCCAGGGGGCGAATTACAAGGAGCAGTTCTTC.